This entry features one TCR beta chain sequence. The data are from a study of blood T cell repertoires in COVID-19. Study information: Sites in the United States, Italy and Spain provided acute and convalescent COVID-19 samples.

V dropped 3 bases and J dropped 5 bases, with 11 bases sitting between them. The CDR3 covers 13 residues. Per germline, CDR1 DFQATT and CDR2 SNEGSKA (reference sequence). Per the original methods: Nucleated cell number was recorded as an estimate derived from reference gene primer amplification. The assay was immunoSEQ multiplex PCR, and TCRdb's table has in-frame clones only and misses some. For V, J and clone size, that table is used; D and trimming come from the DNA. The sample records roughly 100,000 clones, around 89% being singletons. The sequencing sample was made of peripheral blood. This TCR came from a woman aged 80 or older with active COVID-19. The V call is TRBV20-1, the J call TRBJ2-1, with TRBD2 as a possible D gene (5 bases). CDR3 sequence reads: CSASTSLHNEQFF. CDR3 DNA: TGCAGTGCTAGTACTAGTCTCCACAATGAGCAGTTCTTC.